This T cell receptor beta chain is drawn from a study of cytomegalovirus exposure and HLA in healthy donors. It was with 60 Vbeta and 13 Jbeta primers that the PCR ran. Sequenced by immunoSEQ multiplex PCR; TCRdb stores in-frame clones only, minus some. The sample includes roughly 180,000 clones, around 80% of them seen just once. The germline V and J ends were trimmed by 5 bases and 5 bases, with 12 bases remaining between them. The CDR3 totals 13 residues. Germline V gene lookup returns CDR1 MNHEY and CDR2 SVGAGI. The chain joins TRBV6-5 to TRBJ1-1, with D maybe TRBD1 (6 bases). The receptor was derived from a woman aged 30 to 39 in good health and CMV-seropositive. The sequenced sample was PBMCs. CDR3 in DNA: TGTGCCAGCAGTCGGACAGCCTTGACTGAAGCTTTCTTT. Translated: CASSRTALTEAFF.